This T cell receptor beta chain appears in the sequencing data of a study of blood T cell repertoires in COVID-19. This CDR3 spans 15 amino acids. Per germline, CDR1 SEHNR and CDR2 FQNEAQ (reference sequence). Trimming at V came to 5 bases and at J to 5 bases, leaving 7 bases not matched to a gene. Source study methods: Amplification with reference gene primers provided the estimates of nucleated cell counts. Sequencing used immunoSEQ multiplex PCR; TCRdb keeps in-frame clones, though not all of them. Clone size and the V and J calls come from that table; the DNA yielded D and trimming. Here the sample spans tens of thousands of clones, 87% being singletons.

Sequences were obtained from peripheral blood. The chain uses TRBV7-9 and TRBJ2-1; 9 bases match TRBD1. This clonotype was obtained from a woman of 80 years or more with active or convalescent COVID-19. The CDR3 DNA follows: TGTGCCAGCAGCCAGGACAGGGGAGGGCACAATGAGCAGTTCTTC. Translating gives CASSQDRGGHNEQFF.